One TCR beta chain is described in this entry. The antigen is not known. The ends were cut back, 3 bases at V and 7 bases at J, with 10 bases in the middle. This CDR3 is 14 amino acids long. CDR1 LNHDA and CDR2 SQIVND come from the germline V gene (reference sequence). Cultured CD4+ T-cell DNA underwent Oncomine TCR Beta short-read sequencing. MiXCR was run by TCRdb on the PCR reads, yielding one entry per CDR3 protein. This repertoire shows just over 3,000 distinct CDR3 sequences, over 70% found once; its top ten account for over 25%. This specimen belongs to a study of vaccination and CD4 T cells after COVID-19. Whole-study context: The convalescent population consisted of six males and four females, two of whom were of Hispanic ethnicity. In culture, cells were exposed to overlapping spike peptides from SARS-CoV-2, HCoV-NL63, HCoV-OC43 and HCoV-229E.

This sample's treatment: roughly 10-day PBMC culture with coronavirus spike peptide pools or control peptides (ViraFEST assay). Having spent 10 days in culture, CD4+ T cells were then isolated by negative selection. The chain carries TRBV19 and TRBJ1-6, with a weak D call TRBD1 (5 bases). The TCR originated in a human donor who had recovered from COVID-19. The sequenced material came from CD4+ T cells from blood, cultured in vitro. The CDR3 here is CASSITWGNSPLHF. The CDR3 DNA reads as TGTGCCAGTAGTATCACTTGGGGGAATTCACCCCTCCACTTT. Full variable domain (missing parts from reference TRBV19 and TRBJ1-6): DGGITQSPKYLFRKEGQNVTLSCEQNLNHDAMYWYRQDPGQGLRLIYYSQIVNDFQKGDIAEGYSVSREKKESFPLTVTSAQKNPTAFYLCASSITWGNSPLHFGNGTRLTVT.